This T cell receptor beta chain was found in a study of T-cell reconstitution after alpha-beta-depleted transplantation in children. Notes on the study in general: It was newly produced T cells that mostly accounted for T-cell counts and diversity one year after transplant. Some patients' high day-60 TCRbeta diversity was attributed to recipient cells surviving conditioning. By about two months after transplant, alpha-beta T cells reportedly arose from several hundred graft clones that had expanded.

Unique molecular identifiers were built into the TCRbeta library. TCRdb processed the PCR reads anew with MiXCR; each CDR3 protein has one entry. The top ten clones hold 25% to 35% of a sample with around 30,000 distinct CDR3 sequences, under 7.5% of them seen once. This clonotype was observed many times. Its cognate antigen is unknown. Compared with germline, one end of the junction differs, possibly owing to a read error. CDR3 length: 14 residues. Germline CDR1 reads SEHNR; CDR2 reads FQNEAQ (reference sequence). The sample was peripheral blood, taken 60 days after TCRalphabeta/CD19-depleted stem cell transplant. This TCR was recovered from a child under three years old who had a stem cell transplant for acute myeloid leukemia, so the T cells may come from the graft donor. The chain combines TRBV7-9 with TRBJ1-2; possible D gene TRBD1, 6 bases. CDR3 DNA sequence: TGTGCCAGCAGCTTAGAATTTCTTGAGGGGGATTTCCTCTTC. Its protein product is CASSLEFLEGDFLF.